The present entry profiles one T cell receptor (beta chain) with its context. As yet, its antigen is unknown. The sample is drawn from a study of EBV T-cell therapy then PD-1 blockade in nasopharyngeal carcinoma. Treatment indicated: AdE1-LMPpoly-expanded autologous EBV-specific T-cell therapy followed by anti-PD-1 nivolumab. Data came from immunoSEQ multiplex PCR; TCRdb stores just in-frame clones and leaves some out. The table has roughly 22,000 clones, roughly four fifths seen once. The ends were cut back, 2 bases at V and 1 base at J, with 10 bases in the middle. The CDR3 sequence is 15 residues long. Looked up from germline, CDR1 is MNHNS and CDR2 is SASEGT.

V gene TRBV6-1 combines with J gene TRBJ2-3, with a weak D call TRBD1 (5 bases). The sequencing used CD8+ T cells from blood, collected at day -245 from a patient whose treatment included autologous EBV-specific T cells and nivolumab. This TCR was recovered from a man aged 35 to 55 with nasopharyngeal carcinoma. The CDR3 region is CASSESTGGTDTQYF. The DNA for the CDR3 is TGTGCCAGCAGTGAATCCACAGGAGGCACAGATACGCAGTATTTT.